Detailed here is one TCR beta chain. Its antigen is undetermined. These data come from a study of response to subunit inactivated influenza vaccine. Each CDR3 protein is one row after TCRdb ran MiXCR on the RT-PCR reads. The data hold hundreds of thousands of distinct CDR3 sequences, with roughly 18% observed a single time. General study results and limits: It was suggested by the authors that few new T cells are recruited by each seasonal influenza vaccination.

The germline gives CDR1 LGHNA, CDR2 YSLEER. The germline V and J ends were trimmed by 0 bases and 6 bases, with 9 bases remaining between them. The CDR3 spans 13 residues. The sequence derives from a man aged 50 to 59 who received an inactivated influenza vaccine. The V call is TRBV4-3, the J call TRBJ2-7, with D tentatively TRBD1 (5 bases). The sample in question was PBMCs from blood, obtained roughly 5 days after vaccination. CDR3 residues: CASSQESRGEQYF. The CDR3 region has the DNA TGCGCCAGCAGCCAAGAGTCAAGGGGCGAGCAGTACTTC.